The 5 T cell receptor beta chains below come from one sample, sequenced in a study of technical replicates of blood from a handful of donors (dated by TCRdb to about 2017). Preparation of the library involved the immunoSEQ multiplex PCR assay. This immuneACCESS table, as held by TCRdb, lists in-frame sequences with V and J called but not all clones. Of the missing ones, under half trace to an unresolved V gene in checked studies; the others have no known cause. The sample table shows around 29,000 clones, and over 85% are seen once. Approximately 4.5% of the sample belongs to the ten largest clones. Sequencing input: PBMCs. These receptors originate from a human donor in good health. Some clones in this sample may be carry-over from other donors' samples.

The CDR3 is CASSSGGGASASNEKLFF. CDR3 bases: TGTGCCAGCAGCTCGGGCGGGGGCGCTTCGGCGTCTAATGAAAAACTGTTTTTT. V is TRBV11-2 and J is TRBJ1-4; possibly TRBD1 for D (6 bases). CDR3 length: 18 amino acids. Germline CDR1 reads SGHAT; CDR2 reads FQNNGV. Trimming took 4 bases from V and 3 from J, leaving 21 bases between them.

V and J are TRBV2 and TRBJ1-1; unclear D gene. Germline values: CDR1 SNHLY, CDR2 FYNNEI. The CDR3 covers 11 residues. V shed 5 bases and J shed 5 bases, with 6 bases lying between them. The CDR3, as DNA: TGTGCCAGCAGTCGGTGGACTGAAGCTTTCTTT. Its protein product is CASSRWTEAFF.

CDR3 residues: CASSPRDSYNEQFF. The CDR3, as DNA: TGTGCCAGCAGCCCCCGGGACAGCTACAATGAGCAGTTCTTC. The genes are TRBV9 and TRBJ2-1, with TRBD1 matching over 7 bases. Germline loops: CDR1 SGDLS, CDR2 YYNGEE. Trimming at V came to 4 bases and at J to 3 bases, leaving 4 bases not matched to a gene. The CDR3 has 14 residues.

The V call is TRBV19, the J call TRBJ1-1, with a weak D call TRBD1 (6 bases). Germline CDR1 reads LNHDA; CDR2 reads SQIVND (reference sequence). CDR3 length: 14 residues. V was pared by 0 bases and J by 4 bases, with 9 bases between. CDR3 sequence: CASSIDRGLTEAFF. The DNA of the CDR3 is TGTGCCAGTAGTATAGACAGGGGCCTCACTGAAGCTTTCTTT.

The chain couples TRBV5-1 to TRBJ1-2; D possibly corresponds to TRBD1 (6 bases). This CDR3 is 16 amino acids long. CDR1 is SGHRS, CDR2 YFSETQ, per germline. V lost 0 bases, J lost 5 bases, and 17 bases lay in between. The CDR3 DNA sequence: TGCGCCAGCAGCTTGGACGGCCTCAGGGGTACATATGGCTACACCTTC. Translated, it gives CASSLDGLRGTYGYTF.